The rows below give T cell receptor beta chains drawn from one sample of a study of T cells in localized non-small cell lung cancer. Sequencing was performed with immunoSEQ multiplex PCR; in TCRdb, only in-frame clones are kept and a portion is missing. Of 15,000 to 25,000 clones listed, just over 90% are singletons. Here the sequenced sample was peripheral blood, taken before any cancer treatment. The receptor set was obtained from a male donor aged 60 or over with stage I squamous cell lung carcinoma. Each CDR3 is given without its conserved first and last residue. Clone size is stated in some rows and not others, as once, few, many or a class when expanded.

>.|TRBV6-5|TRBJ2-1|12
ASSYLSSYNEQF
>.|TRBV27|TRBJ2-7|12
ASRLAGGSYEQY
>.|TRBV30|TRBJ1-2|9
ARGHPGGYT
>once|TRBV9|TRBJ2-7|13
ASSVLAGALYEQY
>few|TRBV6-1|TRBJ2-2|15
ASSENSGSFKNGELF
>.|TRBV14|TRBJ1-5|11
ASSQIQGQPQH
>.|TRBV28|TRBJ1-5|13
ASSLGGNQRTSQH
>.|TRBV11-2|TRBJ2-7|11
ASSLAGDREQY
>.|TRBV5-1|TRBJ2-1|15
ASSPLTSAGSYNEQF
>.|TRBV28|TRBJ1-5|15
ATRPDSYLYSNQPQH
>.|TRBV15|TRBJ2-3|17
ATSSADPGLAGDVDTQY